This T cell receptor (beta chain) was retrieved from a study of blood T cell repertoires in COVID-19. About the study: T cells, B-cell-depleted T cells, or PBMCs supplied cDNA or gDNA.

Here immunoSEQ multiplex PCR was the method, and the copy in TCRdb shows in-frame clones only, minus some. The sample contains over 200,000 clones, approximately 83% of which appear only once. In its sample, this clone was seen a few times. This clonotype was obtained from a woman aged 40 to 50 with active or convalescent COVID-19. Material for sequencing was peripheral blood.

The CDR3 spells CASTSAGDSPLHF. CDR3 coding DNA: TGTGCCAGCACCTCAGCGGGCGATTCACCCCTCCACTTT. The chain has TRBV6-6 and TRBJ1-6; no clear D. Between the trimmed V and J ends, which lost 7 bases and 8 bases, there was a span of 12 bases. Germline V CDR1 and CDR2: MNHNY, SVGAGI (reference sequence). The CDR3 sequence is 13 residues long.